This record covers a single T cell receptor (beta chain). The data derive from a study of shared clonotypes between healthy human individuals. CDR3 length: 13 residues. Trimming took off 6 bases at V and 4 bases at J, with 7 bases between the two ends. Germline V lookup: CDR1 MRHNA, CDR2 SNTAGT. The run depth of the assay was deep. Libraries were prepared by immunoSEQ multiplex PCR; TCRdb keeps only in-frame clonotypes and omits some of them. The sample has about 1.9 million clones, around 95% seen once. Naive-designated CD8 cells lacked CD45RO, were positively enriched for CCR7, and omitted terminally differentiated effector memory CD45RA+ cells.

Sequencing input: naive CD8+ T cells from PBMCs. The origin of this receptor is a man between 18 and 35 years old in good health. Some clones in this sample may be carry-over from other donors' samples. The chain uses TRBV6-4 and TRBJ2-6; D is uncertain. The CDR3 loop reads CASRYPGANVLTF. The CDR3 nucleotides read TGTGCCAGCAGGTACCCGGGGGCCAACGTCCTGACTTTC.